The clone carrying this TCR beta chain has just a few counts. After removal of 8 bases from V and 0 bases from J, the junction contained 7 bases not matched to a gene. Germline V gene data show CDR1 as SGHVS and CDR2 as FNYEAQ. This CDR3 is built from 14 residues. This sample is part of a study of patients and donors after allogeneic stem cell transplantation. TCRdb fed the RT-PCR reads into MiXCR, producing one record per CDR3 protein. The profile shows roughly 940,000 distinct CDR3 sequences, 15% to 20% of them singletons. The sequence was collected from a human donor who was either an allogeneic HSCT recipient or a stem cell or donor lymphocyte infusion donor (not recorded which). It is not recorded whose cells these are; they may come from a transplant donor. V is TRBV7-6 and J is TRBJ2-7; 7 positions match TRBD1. The sequencing sample was made of blood, either unsorted or a sorted T cell fraction (not recorded which). Written as DNA, the CDR3 is TGTGCCAGCTCCGGGACAGACAACTCCTACGAGCAGTACTTC. It yields the protein CASSGTDNSYEQYF.